This is a list of T cell receptor beta chains from one sample in a study of T-cell memory formation after mild COVID-19. TCRdb analysed the 5' RACE reads with MiXCR anew, one entry per CDR3 protein. The data hold about 250,000 distinct CDR3 sequences, with roughly 15% observed a single time. Sequencing input: PBMCs or a T cell subset sorted from them (not recorded which). Receptor source: an adult woman who had mild COVID-19 (a few samples of this study predate the infection). Cell type and time point are not known. CDR3s include the opening cysteine and the closing phenylalanine or tryptophan. The D gene is left open where the match is weak. Where a row states a size, it is once, few, many or the class of an expanded clone; other rows omit it.

V	J	size	D	CDR3	DNA
TRBV3-1	TRBJ2-3	few	NA	CASSQTEVDTQYF	TGTGCCAGCAGCCAGACTGAGGTGGATACGCAGTATTTT
TRBV19	TRBJ2-1	NA	NA	CASSIGLGGNEQFF	TGTGCCAGTAGTATAGGTCTTGGCGGTAATGAGCAGTTCTTC
TRBV7-2	TRBJ2-3	NA	TRBD1	CASSLVGTGGTDTQYF	TGTGCCAGCAGCTTAGTCGGGACAGGGGGGACAGATACGCAGTATTTT
TRBV6-5	TRBJ1-1	NA	NA	CASSYEERFAEAFF	TGTGCCAGCAGTTACGAGGAACGGTTCGCTGAAGCTTTCTTT
TRBV12-3/TRBV12-4	TRBJ1-5	NA	TRBD1	CASSRHDRGQPQHF	TGTGCCAGCAGTCGCCACGACAGGGGTCAGCCCCAGCATTTT
TRBV24-1	TRBJ2-7	NA	TRBD1	CATSETGSLYYEQYF	TGTGCCACCAGTGAGACAGGGAGTCTTTACTACGAGCAGTACTTC
TRBV7-2	TRBJ2-5	few	TRBD2	CASSLVPAGVPTQYF	TGTGCCAGCAGCTTAGTCCCGGCGGGAGTCCCCACCCAGTACTTC
TRBV6-5	TRBJ2-1	few	NA	CASSTRETGLYNEQFF	TGTGCCAGCAGTACCCGGGAGACAGGCTTGTACAATGAGCAGTTCTTC
TRBV6-2/TRBV6-3	TRBJ2-3	NA	NA	CASGGWHRYTDTQYF	TGTGCCAGCGGGGGCTGGCACAGATACACAGATACGCAGTATTTT
TRBV6-5	TRBJ1-2	NA	TRBD1	CASSHAGQRHLISGYTF	TGTGCCAGCAGCCACGCGGGACAGCGCCATCTGATCTCTGGCTACACCTTC
TRBV6-4	TRBJ1-6	NA	TRBD1	CASRTTGGSYNSPLHF	TGTGCCAGCAGAACTACAGGGGGCTCCTATAATTCACCCCTCCACTTT
TRBV24-1	TRBJ2-1	few	NA	CATSDSGFTEQFF	TGTGCCACCAGTGATTCTGGATTTACTGAGCAGTTCTTC
TRBV5-1	TRBJ2-7	many	TRBD1	CASSGSRDSSYEQYF	TGCGCCAGCAGCGGATCCCGGGACAGCTCCTACGAGCAGTACTTC
TRBV12-3/TRBV12-4	TRBJ1-1	NA	TRBD1	CASSLTLDRGNTEAFF	TGTGCCAGCAGTTTGACTTTGGACAGGGGAAACACTGAAGCTTTCTTT
TRBV2	TRBJ2-5	few	TRBD1	CASTPLGTVQETQYF	TGTGCCAGCACTCCCCTGGGGACAGTCCAAGAGACCCAGTACTTC
TRBV9	TRBJ2-1	NA	NA	CASSVGLATSLGDNEQFF	TGTGCCAGCAGCGTAGGCTTGGCGACATCCCTAGGGGACAATGAGCAGTTCTTC
TRBV6-6	TRBJ2-3	few	NA	CASSYISTDTQYF	TGTGCCAGCAGTTACATAAGCACAGATACGCAGTATTTT
TRBV7-9	TRBJ2-7	NA	NA	CASSSFRRVGSYEQYF	TGTGCCAGCAGCTCGTTTCGTAGGGTCGGATCCTACGAGCAGTACTTC
TRBV4-2	TRBJ2-2	many	NA	CASSQGGPGELFF	TGTGCCAGCAGCCAAGGCGGACCCGGGGAGCTGTTTTTT
TRBV4-1	TRBJ2-1	NA	TRBD2	CASSQGGGAYNEQFF	TGCGCCAGCAGCCAAGGTGGGGGGGCCTACAATGAGCAGTTCTTC
TRBV7-2	TRBJ2-1	many	NA	CASSFGLAHYNEQFF	TGTGCCAGCAGCTTTGGCCTAGCGCATTACAATGAGCAGTTCTTC
TRBV5-1	TRBJ2-3	few	NA	CASSLDFPRRGLRTDTQYF	TGCGCCAGCAGCTTGGATTTTCCCCGGCGGGGCCTCCGCACAGATACGCAGTATTTT
TRBV20-1	TRBJ2-3	few	NA	CSARSRGYTDTQYF	TGCAGTGCTAGATCTAGGGGATACACAGATACGCAGTATTTT
TRBV7-9	TRBJ2-3	NA	TRBD2	CASSLPRTSGGLTDTQYF	TGTGCCAGCAGCCTACCAAGAACTAGCGGGGGGCTCACAGATACGCAGTATTTT
TRBV12-3/TRBV12-4	TRBJ1-1	NA	NA	CASSPPRMNTEAFF	TGTGCCAGCAGTCCGCCTCGGATGAACACTGAAGCTTTCTTT
TRBV20-1	TRBJ2-2	NA	NA	CSAARANTGELFF	TGCAGTGCTGCCCGGGCCAACACCGGGGAGCTGTTTTTT
TRBV29-1	TRBJ2-7	NA	NA	CSVLGRVSYEQYF	TGCAGCGTTCTGGGCAGGGTTTCCTACGAGCAGTACTTC
TRBV5-1	TRBJ1-2	NA	NA	CASSLDTTNYGYTF	TGCGCCAGCAGCTTGGACACCACTAACTATGGCTACACCTTC
TRBV5-1	TRBJ1-2	NA	TRBD1	CASSLGTTGNPYGYTF	TGCGCCAGCAGCTTGGGGACGACAGGGAACCCCTATGGCTACACCTTC
TRBV6-6	TRBJ1-1	NA	NA	CASSYSRGGELMNTEAFF	TGTGCCAGCAGTTACTCAAGAGGGGGTGAACTCATGAACACTGAAGCTTTCTTT
TRBV29-1	TRBJ2-5	few	TRBD1	CSVRTGQETQYF	TGCAGCGTTCGGACAGGGCAAGAGACCCAGTACTTC
TRBV7-2	TRBJ2-3	NA	TRBD2	CASSHGLAGSSTDTQYF	TGTGCCAGCAGCCACGGACTAGCGGGTTCTAGCACAGATACGCAGTATTTT
TRBV7-9	TRBJ2-5	NA	TRBD2	CASSFLAGRQETQYF	TGTGCCAGCAGCTTTCTAGCGGGTCGACAAGAGACCCAGTACTTC
TRBV12-3/TRBV12-4	TRBJ1-2	NA	NA	CASSLGINYGYTF	TGTGCCAGCAGTCTCGGGATTAACTATGGCTACACCTTC
TRBV5-6	TRBJ1-5	NA	TRBD1	CASSTGTGGYQPQHF	TGTGCCAGCAGCACTGGGACAGGGGGCTATCAGCCCCAGCATTTT
TRBV27	TRBJ1-1	few	TRBD1	CASRPDRAFGAFF	TGTGCCAGCAGACCGGACAGGGCTTTTGGAGCTTTCTTT
TRBV14	TRBJ2-7	NA	NA	CASSSAPWQQYF	TGTGCCAGCAGCTCGGCGCCGTGGCAGCAGTACTTC
TRBV5-6	TRBJ2-1	NA	NA	CASSLDQNEQFF	TGTGCCAGCAGCTTGGACCAGAATGAGCAGTTCTTC
TRBV4-2	TRBJ1-1	NA	NA	CASSQVRGEGTEAFF	TGTGCCAGCAGCCAAGTCCGGGGAGAGGGCACTGAAGCTTTCTTT
TRBV19	TRBJ2-7	once	NA	CASSGRGVAYEQYF	TGTGCCAGTAGTGGGCGCGGGGTAGCCTACGAGCAGTACTTC
TRBV6-2/TRBV6-3	TRBJ2-7	NA	TRBD2	CASSSGLAGLTYEQYF	TGTGCCAGCAGTTCCGGACTAGCGGGGCTTACCTACGAGCAGTACTTC
TRBV7-2	TRBJ2-1	few	NA	CASSLSQRQSNEQFF	TGTGCCAGCAGCTTATCCCAAAGACAGTCCAATGAGCAGTTCTTC
TRBV20-1	TRBJ2-1	few	NA	CSAIRGASYNEQFF	TGCAGTGCTATCAGAGGGGCCTCCTACAATGAGCAGTTCTTC
TRBV5-6	TRBJ2-5	NA	TRBD1	CASSRTGVGTQYF	TGTGCCAGCAGCCGTACAGGGGTCGGGACCCAGTACTTC
TRBV25-1	TRBJ2-3	NA	NA	CASSEFSPTRDTQYF	TGTGCCAGCAGTGAATTCTCCCCTACTAGGGATACGCAGTATTTT
TRBV7-3	TRBJ2-5	NA	TRBD1	CASSSSGTGLETQYF	TGTGCCAGCAGCTCCTCCGGGACAGGGTTAGAGACCCAGTACTTC
TRBV5-1	TRBJ2-3	NA	NA	CASSPALTDTQYF	TGCGCCAGCAGCCCAGCGCTCACAGATACGCAGTATTTT
TRBV2	TRBJ2-3	NA	TRBD1	CASGLQGVIDTQYF	TGTGCCAGCGGACTACAGGGGGTCATCGATACGCAGTATTTT
TRBV12-3/TRBV12-4	TRBJ2-1	few	TRBD1	CASSSAGTGGYNEQFF	TGTGCCAGCAGTTCGGCCGGGACAGGGGGCTACAATGAGCAGTTCTTC
TRBV6-5	TRBJ1-1	NA	NA	CASSYSPGLNTEAFF	TGTGCCAGCAGTTACTCACCGGGCTTGAACACTGAAGCTTTCTTT
TRBV20-1	TRBJ2-6	few	TRBD2	CSARLGLAGGQSSGANVLTF	TGCAGTGCTAGATTGGGACTAGCGGGAGGGCAGAGCTCTGGGGCCAACGTCCTGACTTTC
TRBV24-1	TRBJ2-1	few	TRBD2	CATPGRGTSGSPLYNEQFF	TGTGCCACCCCCGGAAGGGGGACTAGCGGGAGCCCCCTCTACAATGAGCAGTTCTTC
TRBV2	TRBJ2-7	NA	NA	CASSERLWTYEQYF	TGTGCCAGCAGTGAGCGACTCTGGACCTACGAGCAGTACTTC
TRBV4-2	TRBJ1-1	NA	NA	CASSLGRTNTEAFF	TGTGCCAGCAGCCTCGGACGGACGAACACTGAAGCTTTCTTT
TRBV7-3	TRBJ1-1	few	NA	CASSLDSSTEAFF	TGTGCCAGCAGCTTAGACAGTTCTACTGAAGCTTTCTTT
TRBV6-2/TRBV6-3	TRBJ1-2	NA	NA	CASSHQVDGYTF	TGTGCCAGCAGTCATCAGGTGGATGGCTACACCTTC
TRBV7-9	TRBJ2-3	NA	NA	CASSLGGSTDTQCF	TGTGCCAGCAGCTTAGGGGGTAGCACAGATACGCAGTGTTTT
TRBV10-3	TRBJ2-7	few	NA	CAITAGLAYEQYF	TGTGCCATCACGGCGGGACTTGCCTACGAGCAGTACTTC
TRBV5-1	TRBJ2-3	few	NA	CASSLGGGGNTDTQYF	TGCGCCAGCAGCTTGGGAGGCGGAGGCAACACAGATACGCAGTATTTT